The source of this T cell receptor beta chain is a study of long-term antiretroviral therapy in people with HIV. Version v3.0 of the immunoSEQ assay was performed at survey level. Profiling relied on immunoSEQ multiplex PCR, and the TCRdb table lists in-frame clones only, not all of them. Of tens of thousands of clones in the sample, 85% to 95% are singletons; the top ten hold around 3.1%. This receptor was taken from a man in his fifties with HIV. The sample consisted of unsorted PBMCs, taken 5.3 years after starting antiretroviral therapy.

CDR3 in DNA: TGTGCCAGCAGTTTAAGCGGACCCGGACGGACAGCTGAAGCTTTCTTT. It yields the protein CASSLSGPGRTAEAFF. The V gene is TRBV27, the J gene TRBJ1-1; D is possibly TRBD1 (6 bases). This CDR3 comprises 16 residues. Germline CDR1 is MNHEY and CDR2 is SMNVEV (reference sequence). V was pared by 2 bases and J by 6 bases, with 19 bases between.